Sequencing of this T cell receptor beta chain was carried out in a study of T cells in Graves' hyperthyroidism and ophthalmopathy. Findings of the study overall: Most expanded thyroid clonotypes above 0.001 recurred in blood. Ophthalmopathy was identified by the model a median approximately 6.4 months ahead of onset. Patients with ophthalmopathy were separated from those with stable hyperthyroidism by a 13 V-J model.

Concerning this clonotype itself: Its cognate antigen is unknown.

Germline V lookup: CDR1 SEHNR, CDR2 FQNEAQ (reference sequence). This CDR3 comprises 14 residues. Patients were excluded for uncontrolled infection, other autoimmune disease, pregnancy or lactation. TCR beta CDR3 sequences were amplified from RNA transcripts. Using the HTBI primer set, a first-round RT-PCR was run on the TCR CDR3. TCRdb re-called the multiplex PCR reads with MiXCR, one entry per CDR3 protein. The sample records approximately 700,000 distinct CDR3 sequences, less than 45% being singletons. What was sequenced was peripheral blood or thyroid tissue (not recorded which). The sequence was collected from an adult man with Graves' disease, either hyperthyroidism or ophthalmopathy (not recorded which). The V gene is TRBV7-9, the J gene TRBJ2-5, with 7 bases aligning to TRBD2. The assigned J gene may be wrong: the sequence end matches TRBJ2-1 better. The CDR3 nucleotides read TGTGCCAGCAGGTGGGGGAGGGCCAACAATGAGCAGTTCTTC. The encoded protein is CASRWGRANNEQFF.